The 28 T cell receptor beta chains reported below all come from one sample, sequenced in a study of control samples from healthy donors and cancer patients. Assay: immunoSEQ multiplex PCR; the TCRdb copy retains only in-frame clones and omits some. The data hold around 30,000 clones, with around 93% observed a single time. Sequencing used PBMCs. These receptors all come from a man in his forties with colorectal cancer.

The rearrangement links TRBV18 to TRBJ2-2; no clear D. The V end lost 6 bases, the J end lost 6 bases, and 11 bases lay between the germline ends. Germline CDR1 KGHSH, CDR2 LQKENI. This CDR3 has 13 amino acids. The CDR3 region is CASSAVMSGELFF. CDR3 coding DNA: TGTGCCAGCTCCGCCGTTATGTCCGGGGAGCTGTTTTTT. Complete variable domain (other parts from reference TRBV18 and TRBJ2-2): NAGVMQNPRHLVRRRGQEARLRCSPMKGHSHVYWYRQLPEEGLKFMVYLQKENIIDESGMPKERFSAEFPKEGPSILRIQQVVRGDSAAYFCASSAVMSGELFFGEGSRLTVL.

This chain connects TRBV30 to TRBJ2-3, with 8 nucleotides matching TRBD2. The V gene end was trimmed by 2 bases and the J gene end by 4 bases; junction bases not matched to a gene: 5. The germline V gene encodes CDR1 GTSNPN and CDR2 SVGIG (reference sequence). The CDR3 is made up of 14 amino acids. Here the CDR3 DNA reads TGTGCCTGGAGTATCGGGGGGGAAGCAGATACGCAGTATTTT. Protein: CAWSIGGEADTQYF.

The chain links TRBV6-5 to TRBJ2-7, with D uncertain. CDR1 is MNHEY and CDR2 is SVGAGI in the germline V gene. The CDR3 length is 14 residues. V lost 4 bases, J lost 0 bases, and 10 bases lay in between. CDR3 nucleotide sequence: TGTGCCAGCAGTTTAGGCAGCAGCTCCTACGAGCAGTACTTC. As protein: CASSLGSSSYEQYF.

The chain couples TRBV19 to TRBJ1-2; TRBD1 agrees at 7 bases. After removal of 4 bases from V and 0 bases from J, the junction contained 2 bases not matched to a gene. The CDR3 has 14 residues. Germline V CDR1 and CDR2: LNHDA, SQIVND (reference sequence). CDR3 in amino acids: CASSRGGANYGYTF. As DNA, the CDR3 is TGTGCCAGTAGTAGAGGGGGCGCTAACTATGGCTACACCTTC.

This sequence joins TRBV7-3 and TRBJ1-1; D is perhaps TRBD1 (6 bases). V lost 0 bases and J 5 bases, leaving 19 bases between the germline ends. The CDR3 totals 17 residues. Germline V gives CDR1 SGHTA, CDR2 FQGTGA. The CDR3: CASSLTFRGGRETEAFF. The DNA for the CDR3 is TGTGCCAGCAGCTTAACCTTCAGAGGGGGGAGGGAGACTGAAGCTTTCTTT.

V is TRBV11-3 and J is TRBJ1-6; D uncertain. This CDR3 has 13 amino acids. CDR1 SGHNT and CDR2 YENEEA come from the germline V gene. Trimming removed 5 bases at V and 11 bases at J, with 13 bases between. CDR3 sequence: CASSLTPLAPLHF. DNA for the CDR3: TGTGCCAGCAGCCTAACCCCTCTTGCACCCCTCCACTTT.

The chain couples TRBV7-3 to TRBJ2-1; the D gene could be TRBD1 or TRBD2 (8 bases each). CDR1 and CDR2 (germline): SGHTA, FQGTGA. V lost 1 base to trimming and J lost 5 bases, with 30 bases between them. CDR3 size: 21 residues. This chain's CDR3 is CASSLMAAGGGGPSGNNEQFF. The CDR3 coding sequence is TGTGCCAGCAGCTTAATGGCGGCAGGGGGCGGGGGGCCCTCGGGAAACAATGAGCAGTTCTTC.

In DNA, the CDR3 is TGCGCCAGCAGCCAAGATTGGATGCCCGGTCGACCCCAGCATTTT. Residues: CASSQDWMPGRPQHF. This chain uses TRBV4-1 with TRBJ1-5; D call uncertain. CDR1 is MGHRA, CDR2 YSYEKL, per germline. This CDR3 has 15 amino acids. V was pared by 0 bases and J by 10 bases, with 16 bases between.

The V and J genes are TRBV5-1 and TRBJ1-2; D ambiguous. The V end lost 0 bases, the J end lost 6 bases, and 6 bases lay between the germline ends. The CDR3 spans 12 residues. Germline CDR1 and CDR2: SGHRS and YFSETQ. The CDR3 nucleotides are TGCGCCAGCAGCTTGGCCGCAGATGGCTACACCTTC. This translates into CASSLAADGYTF.

About this clone: The junction does not match germline at one end; this may be a read error. The gene calls are TRBV7-3 and TRBJ1-5; a weak D match, TRBD1 (6 bases). The CDR3 length is 17 residues. CDR1 is SGHTA and CDR2 is FQGTGA in the germline V gene. The CDR3, as DNA: TGTGCCAGCAGCCTCAAGCGGACAGTCCATAGCGATCAGCCCCAGCATTTT. This codes for CASSLKRTVHSDQPQHF.

This clone was found once. The chain uses TRBV12-3 or TRBV12-4 and TRBJ1-6; D is unresolved. CDR3 length: 13 residues. The germline V and J ends were trimmed by 2 bases and 7 bases, with 6 bases remaining between them. CDR3 region: CASSLTENSPLHF. CDR3 nucleotides: TGTGCCAGCAGTTTAACAGAAAATTCACCCCTCCACTTT.

V gene TRBV9 combines with J gene TRBJ1-1; D gene ambiguous. This CDR3 comprises 13 residues. V shed 4 bases and J shed 8 bases, with 15 bases lying between them. CDR1 is SGDLS and CDR2 is YYNGEE in the germline V gene. CDR3 in DNA: TGTGCCAGCAGCTCCGCCGAATTTAAGGAAGCTTTCTTT. It translates to CASSSAEFKEAFF.

V is TRBV7-3 and J is TRBJ1-1; 11 bases fit TRBD1. The germline V gene encodes CDR1 SGHTA and CDR2 FQGTGA. This CDR3 has 16 amino acids. V lost 5 bases and J lost 4; bases outside the gene matches: 9. CDR3 region: CASSPGQGVGGTEAFF. The CDR3 DNA reads TGTGCCAGCAGCCCGGGACAGGGGGTAGGTGGCACTGAAGCTTTCTTT. The full variable domain, completed using reference TRBV7-3 and TRBJ1-1, is GAGVSQTPSNKVTEKGKYVELRCDPISGHTALYWYRQSLGQGPEFLIYFQGTGAADDSGLPNDRFFAVRPEGSVSTLKIQRTERGDSAVYLCASSPGQGVGGTEAFFGQGTRLTVV.

This rearrangement joins TRBV3-1 (or the pseudogene TRBV3-2) to TRBJ2-7, with 7 nucleotides matching TRBD2. Germline lookup yields CDR1 LGHDT and CDR2 YNNKEL (reference sequence). After removal of 4 bases from V and 3 bases from J, the junction contained 12 bases not matched to a gene. The CDR3 covers 16 residues. Written as DNA, the CDR3 is TGTGCCAGCAGCCTTGGAGGCCTAGCGGACCACTACGAGCAGTACTTC. Amino acid sequence: CASSLGGLADHYEQYF.

The V gene is TRBV29-1, the J gene TRBJ1-2, with TRBD1 matching 10 bases. CDR3 length: 17 residues. Germline-derived CDR1 and CDR2 are SQVTM and ANQGSEA. The junction had 16 bases not matched to a gene; V was cut back by 5 bases and J by 4 bases. The DNA for the CDR3 is TGCAGCGTTTTACTTTCCCCTGGGACAGGGGAAGTCTATGGCTACACCTTC. Protein product: CSVLLSPGTGEVYGYTF.

The chain recombines TRBV9 with TRBJ2-5; 9 bases are shared with TRBD1. Germline trimming cut 3 bases from V and 4 bases from J; bases unmatched to any gene: 4. CDR1 SGDLS and CDR2 YYNGEE come from the germline V gene. The CDR3 has 14 residues. The CDR3 coding sequence is TGTGCCAGCAGCGCCACAGGGGGCTTAGAGACCCAGTACTTC. Translation gives CASSATGGLETQYF.

J is TRBJ2-5 and V is TRBV3-1 (or the pseudogene TRBV3-2); 8 bases align to TRBD1. This CDR3 has 14 residues. Per germline, CDR1 LGHDT and CDR2 YNNKEL (reference sequence). J gave up 2 bases and V 2 bases, and 1 base lay outside the gene matches. The DNA of the CDR3 is TGTGCCAGCAGCCAAAACAGGGGGCAAGAGACCCAGTACTTC. Amino acid sequence: CASSQNRGQETQYF.

The chain couples TRBV7-9 to TRBJ1-1, with D perhaps matching TRBD1 (6 bases). V was shortened by 5 bases and J by 3 bases, with 10 bases between the two germline ends. The CDR3 covers 13 residues. Germline V CDR1 and CDR2: SEHNR, FQNEAQ (reference sequence). Written as DNA, the CDR3 is TGTGCCAGCAGCGAACAGGGATACACTGAAGCTTTCTTT. This encodes CASSEQGYTEAFF. Drawing the rest from reference TRBV7-9 and TRBJ1-1, the complete variable domain is DTGVSQNPRHKITKRGQNVTFRCDPISEHNRLYWYRQTLGQGPEFLTYFQNEAQLEKSRLLSDRFSAERPKGSFSTLEIQRTEQGDSAMYLCASSEQGYTEAFFGQGTRLTVV.

This chain uses TRBV4-1 with TRBJ1-4, with 7 bases aligning to TRBD1. CDR3 length: 17 residues. CDR1 and CDR2 (germline): MGHRA, YSYEKL. V trimming: 2 bases; J trimming: 3 bases; junction bases outside the gene matches: 9. In DNA form, the CDR3 reads TGCGCCAGCAGCCAACCTTTAACAGGGGCTGCTAATGAAAAACTGTTTTTT. Translation: CASSQPLTGAANEKLFF.

The rearrangement joins TRBV19 to TRBJ1-1, with TRBD1 as a possible D gene (6 bases). The ends were cut back, 3 bases at V and 4 bases at J, with 18 bases in the middle. Germline CDR1 reads LNHDA; CDR2 reads SQIVND (reference sequence). This CDR3 contains 16 residues. DNA of the CDR3: TGTGCCAGTAGTATGTCCTTGACAGGCTCACGCACTGAAGCTTTCTTT. Translated: CASSMSLTGSRTEAFF.

This clone occurred a few times. The chain couples TRBV2 to TRBJ1-1, with 8 bases fitting TRBD1. The germline V gene encodes CDR1 SNHLY and CDR2 FYNNEI. V trimming: 8 bases; J trimming: 0 bases; junction bases outside the gene matches: 8. The CDR3 has 15 residues. CDR3 DNA: TGTGCCAGCCAAAGGGGACAGGCACTGAACACTGAAGCTTTCTTT. This translates into CASQRGQALNTEAFF.

This chain uses TRBV3-1 (or the pseudogene TRBV3-2) with TRBJ2-7; a possible D gene is TRBD1 (5 bases). V lost 5 bases, J lost 4 bases, and 6 bases lay in between. This CDR3 spans 11 amino acids. Germline lookup yields CDR1 LGHDT and CDR2 YNNKEL (reference sequence). CDR3 residues: CASSNRYEQYF. The CDR3 bases are TGTGCCAGCAGCAACAGGTACGAGCAGTACTTC.

The rearrangement links TRBV29-1 to TRBJ2-3; 9 bases match TRBD1. The CDR3 has 13 residues. Per germline, CDR1 SQVTM and CDR2 ANQGSEA. V lost 5 bases, J lost 1 base, and 1 base stayed unmatched. In DNA, the CDR3 is TGCAGCGTTAGGACAGGGGGCACAGATACGCAGTATTTT. It is translated as CSVRTGGTDTQYF.

The chain carries TRBV18 and TRBJ1-2; 7 bases line up with TRBD1. Germline CDR1 is KGHSH and CDR2 is LQKENI. This CDR3 spans 11 amino acids. The CDR3 sequence: CVGAGGTGYTF. The CDR3, as DNA: TGTGTAGGAGCAGGGGGAACTGGCTACACCTTC. Complete variable domain (other parts from reference TRBV18 and TRBJ1-2): NAGVMQNPRHLVRRRGQEARLRCSPMKGHSHVYWYRQLPEEGLKFMVYLQKENIIDESGMPKERFSAEFPKEGPSILRIQQVVRGDSAAYFCVGAGGTGYTFGSGTRLTVV.

V and J are TRBV7-3 and TRBJ2-3; 8 bases align to TRBD1. V lost 3 bases to trimming and J lost 5 bases; unmatched junction nucleotides: 4. Looked up from germline, CDR1 is SGHTA and CDR2 is FQGTGA. This CDR3 region has 14 residues. The CDR3 loop reads CASSFDRGGDTQYF. The CDR3 coding sequence is TGTGCCAGCAGCTTCGACAGGGGTGGAGATACGCAGTATTTT.

This rearrangement joins TRBV3-1 (or the pseudogene TRBV3-2) to TRBJ2-3; 9 bases map to TRBD2. J lost 3 bases, V lost 4 bases, and 8 bases had no gene match. The CDR3 totals 16 residues. CDR1 and CDR2 (germline): LGHDT, YNNKEL (reference sequence). The CDR3 sequence: CASSPNPGLATDTQYF. The CDR3 DNA reads TGTGCCAGCAGCCCTAACCCGGGACTAGCAACAGATACGCAGTATTTT.

The chain is built from TRBV3-1 (or the pseudogene TRBV3-2) and TRBJ1-1; D not resolved. This CDR3 is 14 amino acids long. Deletions cut 4 bases from V and 1 base from J, with 10 bases between. Germline values: CDR1 LGHDT, CDR2 YNNKEL (reference sequence). The CDR3 sequence: CASSPGRQNTEAFF. The CDR3 bases are TGTGCCAGCAGCCCAGGTAGGCAGAACACTGAAGCTTTCTTT.

This sequence joins TRBV5-5 and TRBJ1-1; D possibly corresponds to TRBD1 (6 bases). CDR1 SGHKS and CDR2 YYEKEE come from the germline V gene (reference sequence). The CDR3 covers 17 residues. V dropped 0 bases and J dropped 7 bases, with 22 bases sitting between them. CDR3 region: CASSLVPLGGAGFEAFF. As DNA, the CDR3 is TGTGCCAGCAGCTTGGTCCCTCTGGGGGGCGCGGGATTTGAAGCTTTCTTT.